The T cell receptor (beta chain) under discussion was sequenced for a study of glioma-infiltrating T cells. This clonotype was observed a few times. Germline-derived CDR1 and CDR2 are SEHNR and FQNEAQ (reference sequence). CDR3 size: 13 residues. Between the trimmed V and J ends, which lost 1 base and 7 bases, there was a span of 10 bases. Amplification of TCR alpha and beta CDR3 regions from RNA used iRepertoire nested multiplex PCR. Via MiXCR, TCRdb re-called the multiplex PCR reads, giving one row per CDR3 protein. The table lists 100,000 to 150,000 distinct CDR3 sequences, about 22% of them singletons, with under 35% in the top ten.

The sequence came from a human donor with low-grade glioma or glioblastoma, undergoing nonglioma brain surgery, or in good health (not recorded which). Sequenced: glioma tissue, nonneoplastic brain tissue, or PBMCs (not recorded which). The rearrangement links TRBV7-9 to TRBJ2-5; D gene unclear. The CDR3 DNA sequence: TGTGCCAGCAGCTTAGAAGGGCCGGGGACCCAGTACTTC. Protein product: CASSLEGPGTQYF.